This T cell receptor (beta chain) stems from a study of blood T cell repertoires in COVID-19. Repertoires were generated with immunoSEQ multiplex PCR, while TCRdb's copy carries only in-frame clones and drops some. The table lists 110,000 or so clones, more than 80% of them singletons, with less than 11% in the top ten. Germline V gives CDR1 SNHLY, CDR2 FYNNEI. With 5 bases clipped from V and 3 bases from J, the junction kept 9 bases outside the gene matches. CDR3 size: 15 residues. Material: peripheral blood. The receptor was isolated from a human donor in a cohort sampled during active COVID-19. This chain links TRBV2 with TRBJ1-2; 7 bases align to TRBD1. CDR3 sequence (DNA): TGTGCCAGCAGTATAAAACAGGGGCTGGACTATGGCTACACCTTC. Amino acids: CASSIKQGLDYGYTF.